Included here is one TCR beta chain sequence, with context. Its cognate antigen is unknown. Libraries were prepared by immunoSEQ multiplex PCR; TCRdb keeps only in-frame clonotypes and omits some of them. The table records approximately 94,000 clones, 88% of them present only once. The sample is drawn from a study of T cell responses to AZD1222 COVID-19 vaccine. Study as a whole: Second-dose timings of about 4 or about 12 weeks were pooled. Study findings and constraints: No day 14 peak samples; only post-peak repertoires were characterized. Dominant at 160-218 and 743-854, vaccine-associated CD4 TCRs also spanned spike. The sample set comprised mostly white British donors with more females, and clonal diversity was possibly underestimated.

This clonotype was obtained from an adult in good health. Material: peripheral blood, obtained on day 0 of AZD1222 vaccination.

This CDR3 is CASTKVRGLDTQYF. CDR3 DNA: TGTGCCAGCACAAAAGTCAGGGGGCTAGATACGCAGTATTTT. The V gene is TRBV11-3, the J gene TRBJ2-3; 8 positions agree with TRBD1. V shed 7 bases, J shed 5 bases, and the junction held 8 bases outside the gene matches. The germline V gene encodes CDR1 SGHNT and CDR2 YENEEA. The CDR3 loop spans 14 amino acids.